This T cell receptor beta chain came from a study of blood T cell repertoires in COVID-19. Overall study: The samples span acute and convalescent COVID-19 from the United States, Italy and Spain.

The V end lost 3 bases, the J end lost 5 bases, and 16 bases lay between the germline ends. Per germline, CDR1 MNHEY and CDR2 SMNVEV (reference sequence). This CDR3 is built from 15 residues. Using immunoSEQ multiplex PCR, the repertoire was profiled, and TCRdb retains in-frame clones only, with some absent. This repertoire shows some 160,000 clones, under 95% found once; its top ten account for less than 2.5%. Input material: peripheral blood. The chain employs TRBV27 and TRBJ2-5, with D unclear. The sequence derives from a man in his late teens or twenties with acute or convalescent COVID-19. The CDR3 loop reads CASSFIGSTMETQYF. CDR3 coding DNA: TGTGCCAGCAGTTTTATAGGTTCGACAATGGAGACCCAGTACTTC.